Following are 14 T cell receptor beta chains from one sample sequenced in a study of blood T cell repertoires in COVID-19. Some clones are missing from TCRdb's copy, which holds only in-frame ones; the method was immunoSEQ multiplex PCR. The sample shows fewer than 250,000 clones, nearly 90% of them seen only once. Material: peripheral blood. These receptors were obtained from a woman aged 35 to 49 who had recovered from COVID-19.

The V call is TRBV5-6, the J call TRBJ2-1; possible D gene TRBD1, 5 bases. Germline V gene lookup returns CDR1 SGHDT and CDR2 YYEEEE. The CDR3 spans 15 residues. The V gene lost 2 bases and the J gene lost 2 bases, with 11 bases spanning the gap. The CDR3 loop is CASSFWGFAYNEQFF. CDR3 nucleotides: TGTGCCAGCAGCTTCTGGGGCTTCGCCTACAATGAGCAGTTCTTC.

This rearrangement joins TRBV27 to TRBJ1-2; 11 positions agree with TRBD1. Germline V gene sequence: CDR1 MNHEY, CDR2 SMNVEV (reference sequence). The CDR3 is 15 residues long. Trimming cost V 5 bases and J 5 bases; bases outside gene matches: 7. The CDR3 DNA reads as TGTGCCAGCAGTCCGGACAGGGGGCGCCCTTATGGCTACACCTTC. The encoded protein is CASSPDRGRPYGYTF.

The CDR3 loop reads CASSEHGTAYSNQPQHF. The CDR3 bases are TGTGCCAGCAGTGAACATGGGACAGCTTATAGCAATCAGCCCCAGCATTTT. The J gene is TRBJ1-5, the V gene TRBV6-1; 7 nucleotides match TRBD1. This CDR3 is 17 amino acids long. The trim removed 2 bases at V and 0 bases at J, leaving 7 bases unmatched. Per germline, CDR1 MNHNS and CDR2 SASEGT.

A single count supports this clone. The rearrangement joins TRBV11-2 to TRBJ1-4; TRBD1 matches 9 bases. The length of the CDR3 is 16 residues. Germline CDR1 and CDR2: SGHAT and FQNNGV. V was pared by 4 bases and J by 5 bases, with 8 bases of the junction left unmatched. The CDR3, as DNA: TGTGCCAGCAGCTCCCGGTACAGGGGGCGGAATGAAAAACTGTTTTTT. It specifies CASSSRYRGRNEKLFF.

The chain joins TRBV19 to TRBJ2-7, with unresolved D. V was shortened by 7 bases and J by 2 bases, with 15 bases between the two germline ends. The CDR3 is 14 amino acids. Germline V lookup: CDR1 LNHDA, CDR2 SQIVND (reference sequence). CDR3 amino acids: CASKESGRAYEQYF. The CDR3 DNA reads as TGTGCCAGTAAGGAGTCCGGCAGAGCCTACGAGCAGTACTTC. Drawing the rest from reference TRBV19 and TRBJ2-7, the complete variable domain is DGGITQSPKYLFRKEGQNVTLSCEQNLNHDAMYWYRQDPGQGLRLIYYSQIVNDFQKGDIAEGYSVSREKKESFPLTVTSAQKNPTAFYLCASKESGRAYEQYFGPGTRLTVT.

The chain couples TRBV10-3 to TRBJ2-7, with 9 bases identical to TRBD1. Germline CDR1 reads ENHRY; CDR2 reads SYGVKD. This CDR3 has 16 residues. J lost 7 bases, V lost 4 bases, and 14 bases had no gene match. The CDR3 bases are TGTGCCATCAGTGGGGAAACCGGGACAGGGAAGGATGAGCAGTACTTC. Translation: CAISGETGTGKDEQYF.

This chain uses TRBV19 with TRBJ1-5; TRBD1 matches 7 bases. V lost 1 base and J lost 5; bases outside the gene matches: 2. The CDR3 totals 14 residues. Germline V gives CDR1 LNHDA, CDR2 SQIVND (reference sequence). CDR3 DNA: TGTGCCAGTAGTATAGTCGGACAGGATCAGCCCCAGCATTTT. It yields the protein CASSIVGQDQPQHF.

The rearrangement joins TRBV19 to TRBJ1-1; D not certain. The germline V gene has CDR1 LNHDA and CDR2 SQIVND (reference sequence). Trimming stripped 5 bases from V and 11 bases from J, with 12 bases between. The CDR3 runs 11 residues. CDR3: CASSDSARAFF. In DNA form, the CDR3 reads TGTGCCAGTAGTGATTCCGCCCGGGCTTTCTTT.

J is TRBJ2-7 and V is TRBV18; 8 positions agree with TRBD2. J lost 7 bases, V lost 6 bases, and 14 bases had no gene match. This CDR3 is built from 15 residues. The germline V gene encodes CDR1 KGHSH and CDR2 LQKENI. The CDR3 protein is CASSPLTAGVVEQYF. The CDR3 region has the DNA TGTGCCAGCTCGCCCTTAACAGCGGGAGTTGTAGAGCAGTACTTC.

CDR3 coding DNA: TGTGCCAGCAGCCAAGGGGTAGCGGGAGGGCAAGAGCAGTTCTTC. Residues: CASSQGVAGGQEQFF. The chain carries TRBV3-1 (or the pseudogene TRBV3-2) and TRBJ2-1; 11 bases match TRBD2. Germline V gives CDR1 LGHDT, CDR2 YNNKEL (reference sequence). V shed 1 base and J 10 bases; nucleotides not matched to a gene: 6. The CDR3 totals 15 residues.

The rearrangement links TRBV5-1 to TRBJ2-4; 8 bases line up with TRBD2. CDR1 and CDR2 (germline): SGHRS, YFSETQ. With 4 bases clipped from V and 0 bases from J, the junction kept 3 bases outside the gene matches. CDR3 length: 15 residues. CDR3 DNA: TGCGCCAGCAGCCGGGAGGGAGAAGCCAAAAACATTCAGTACTTC. Translated: CASSREGEAKNIQYF.

CDR3 loop: CAWTGVGYEQYF. The CDR3, as DNA: TGTGCCTGGACAGGGGTGGGTTACGAGCAGTACTTC. The V and J genes are TRBV30 and TRBJ2-7, with D tentatively TRBD1 (6 bases). The germline V gene encodes CDR1 GTSNPN and CDR2 SVGIG (reference sequence). This CDR3 is built from 12 residues. Deletions cut 4 bases from V and 4 bases from J, with 11 bases between.

The genes are TRBV27 and TRBJ1-1, with 10 bases identical to TRBD1. Germline-derived CDR1 and CDR2 are MNHEY and SMNVEV (reference sequence). The CDR3 is 16 amino acids. J gave up 1 base and V 4 bases, and 6 bases lay outside the gene matches. The CDR3 is CASSSGQGSRNTEAFF. The CDR3 DNA follows: TGTGCCAGCAGTTCGGGACAGGGGTCTCGGAACACTGAAGCTTTCTTT.

This clone was seen a few times. The chain joins TRBV19 to TRBJ2-7; D not resolved. V was shortened by 8 bases and J by 3 bases, with 20 bases between the two germline ends. This CDR3 is 15 amino acids long. CDR1 is LNHDA and CDR2 is SQIVND in the germline V gene (reference sequence). The CDR3: CASSRVYELFYEQYF. As DNA, the CDR3 is TGTGCCAGTTCCCGGGTTTATGAGCTCTTCTACGAGCAGTACTTC.